Following are 10 T cell receptor beta chains from one sample sequenced in a study of CD8 T cells in Susac syndrome. With random hexamers, reverse transcription was performed on roughly 0.5 to 1 ug of RNA. TCRdb independently ran MiXCR on the immunoSEQ multiplex PCR reads; one entry per CDR3 protein. The table lists 100,000 to 150,000 distinct CDR3 sequences, over 85% of them singletons. Sequenced sample: CD4+ T cells from PBMCs. Receptors were obtained from a human donor in good health.

This chain uses TRBV9 with TRBJ1-2; 9 nucleotides align to TRBD1. Germline V gene sequence: CDR1 SGDLS, CDR2 YYNGEE. The J segment lost 8 bases and the V segment lost 4 bases, leaving 6 bases of the junction unmatched. The CDR3 has 13 residues. DNA for the CDR3: TGTGCCAGCAGCACTCGGACAGGGGTCGGCTACACCTTC. Residues: CASSTRTGVGYTF.

This sequence joins TRBV11-2 and TRBJ1-1, with D unresolved. V was trimmed by 2 bases and J by 7 bases, leaving 8 bases between them. Germline V gene lookup returns CDR1 SGHAT and CDR2 FQNNGV. There are 12 residues in the CDR3. The DNA of the CDR3 is TGTGCCAGCAGCTTAATTGGGAGTGAAGCTTTCTTT. Its protein product is CASSLIGSEAFF. The variable domain in full, with the rest retrieved from reference TRBV11-2 and TRBJ1-1, is EAGVAQSPRYKIIEKRQSVAFWCNPISGHATLYWYQQILGQGPKLLIQFQNNGVVDDSQLPKDRFSAERLKGVDSTLKIQPAKLEDSAVYLCASSLIGSEAFFGQGTRLTVV.

This sequence joins TRBV28 and TRBJ2-7; TRBD2 matches at 7 bases. Germline V gene data show CDR1 as MDHEN and CDR2 as SYDVKM. The CDR3 is 14 residues long. The V segment lost 6 bases and the J segment 0 bases; nucleotides outside the gene matches: 5. CDR3 in amino acids: CASREWTSSYEQYF. The CDR3 nucleotides read TGTGCCAGCAGAGAATGGACTAGCTCCTACGAGCAGTACTTC.

This chain links TRBV12-3 or TRBV12-4 with TRBJ1-1, with D perhaps TRBD1 (5 bases). This CDR3 spans 15 amino acids. Trimming cost V 5 bases and J 0 bases, with 13 bases left between them. The CDR3 sequence: CASSPRTPMNTEAFF. CDR3 nucleotides: TGTGCCAGCAGTCCAAGGACACCTATGAACACTGAAGCTTTCTTT.

In DNA, the CDR3 is TGCAGTGCTAGCCCTTTTAGCGGGAGAAGCACAGATACGCAGTATTTT. Translation gives CSASPFSGRSTDTQYF. The chain carries TRBV20-1 and TRBJ2-3; 9 bases are a match to TRBD2. Germline V gene lookup returns CDR1 DFQATT and CDR2 SNEGSKA (reference sequence). The CDR3 extends over 16 amino acids. J gave up 0 bases and V 3 bases, and 7 bases lay outside the gene matches.

CDR3 in amino acids: CSAPGIAATDTQYF. DNA for the CDR3: TGCAGCGCACCCGGGATAGCAGCCACAGATACGCAGTATTTT. J is TRBJ2-3 and V is TRBV29-1; possible D gene TRBD2, 5 bases. The germline V and J ends were trimmed by 7 bases and 2 bases, with 16 bases remaining between them. The CDR3 contains 14 residues. The germline V gene has CDR1 SQVTM and CDR2 ANQGSEA.

V gene TRBV20-1 combines with J gene TRBJ2-7; TRBD2 agrees at 9 bases. The CDR3 extends over 15 amino acids. Unmatched junction bases numbered 15, after V lost 7 bases and J lost 5 bases. Germline-derived CDR1 and CDR2 are DFQATT and SNEGSKA (reference sequence). CDR3 DNA: TGCAGTGTTCCCTGGGGACGCGGGAGGGCCAACGAGCAGTACTTC. Amino acid sequence: CSVPWGRGRANEQYF.

This chain links TRBV29-1 with TRBJ2-3; 8 positions match TRBD1. Trimming cost V 7 bases and J 2 bases; bases outside gene matches: 11. This CDR3 has 15 amino acids. Germline V gene data show CDR1 as SQVTM and CDR2 as ANQGSEA. Here the CDR3 DNA reads TGCAGCGCACAAACAGGGGGGCGTTACACAGATACGCAGTATTTT. Its protein is CSAQTGGRYTDTQYF.

The chain recombines TRBV7-2 with TRBJ2-7, with TRBD2 identical over 9 bases. Germline loops: CDR1 SGHTA, CDR2 FQGNSA. After removal of 0 bases from V and 4 bases from J, the junction contained 1 base not matched to a gene. CDR3 length: 14 amino acids. CDR3 in DNA: TGTGCCAGCAGCTTAGCTAGCGGGAGTTACGAGCAGTACTTC. This encodes CASSLASGSYEQYF.

The rearrangement links TRBV25-1 to TRBJ1-1; D uncertain. Trimming removed 4 bases from V and 6 bases from J, with 12 bases in between. In germline, CDR1 is MGHDK, CDR2 SYGVNS. The CDR3 totals 13 residues. This CDR3 is CASSAPGIAEAFF. The CDR3, as DNA: TGTGCCAGCAGTGCCCCGGGGATCGCTGAAGCTTTCTTT.